Listed below are T cell receptor beta chains from one sample, sequenced in a study of T-cell memory formation after mild COVID-19. TCRdb reanalysed the 5' RACE reads using MiXCR and keeps one entry per CDR3 protein. The table includes 250,000 to 350,000 distinct CDR3 sequences, roughly 21% detected once. The sequenced sample was PBMCs or a T cell subset sorted from them (not recorded which). The receptor source for this set is a man aged 18 to 30 who had mild COVID-19 (a few samples of this study predate the infection). Cell type and time point are not known. Both conserved end residues are part of each CDR3. D genes are given only for firm matches. Size is omitted from some rows. Given values are once, few, many or a class for expanded clones.

v_call	clone_size	d_call	j_call	cdr3_length	cdr3_nt	cdr3_aa
TRBV11-2	-	-	TRBJ2-6	18	TGTGCCAGCAGCCCCCAGGGGGGGCGCTTAGCGGGGGCCAACGTCCTGACTTTC	CASSPQGGRLAGANVLTF
TRBV5-1	-	-	TRBJ1-2	14	TGCGCCAGCAGCCCGCGGGAGGCGTTCTATGGCTACACCTTC	CASSPREAFYGYTF
TRBV6-1	-	TRBD2	TRBJ2-5	15	TGTGCCAGCAGTGAAGCGGGGAGGGGCTGGGAGACCCAGTACTTC	CASSEAGRGWETQYF
TRBV11-2	-	-	TRBJ2-3	15	TGTGCCAGCAGGTTTCCGGGACTCCGTACAGATACGCAGTATTTT	CASRFPGLRTDTQYF
TRBV10-3	-	-	TRBJ1-6	14	TGTGCCATCAGTGTGAGGCAGGATAATTCACCCCTCCACTTT	CAISVRQDNSPLHF
TRBV28	many	TRBD1	TRBJ2-5	14	TGTGCCAGCAGTAGGACAGGGAATCTACAGACCCAGTACTTC	CASSRTGNLQTQYF
TRBV20-1	once	TRBD1	TRBJ1-2	13	TGCAGTGCTATACCCGGGACAGGGAAGGGCTACACCTTC	CSAIPGTGKGYTF
TRBV6-5	-	-	TRBJ1-1	12	TGTGCCAGCAGCCGACCCAATTCTGAAGCTTTCTTT	CASSRPNSEAFF
TRBV2	many	TRBD1	TRBJ2-2	15	TGTGCCAGCAGCAGGACAGGGACGAACACCGGGGAGCTGTTTTTT	CASSRTGTNTGELFF
TRBV7-8	few	TRBD1	TRBJ1-1	13	TGTGCCAGCAGCCCGCAGGGGGCCGGTGAAGCTTTCTTT	CASSPQGAGEAFF
TRBV12-3/TRBV12-4	few	-	TRBJ1-2	13	TGTGCCAGCAGGCTAGGGTGGATTCGTGGCTACACCTTC	CASRLGWIRGYTF
TRBV11-2	few	TRBD2	TRBJ2-2	17	TGTGCCAGCAGCTTTGCCTTAGCGGGGGGGAACACCGGGGAGCTGTTTTTT	CASSFALAGGNTGELFF
TRBV4-3	few	TRBD2	TRBJ2-1	16	TGCGCCAGCAGCCAAGGGGCCGGGGGGGCCTACAATGAGCAGTTCTTC	CASSQGAGGAYNEQFF
TRBV5-6	-	TRBD1	TRBJ2-5	16	TGTGCCAGCAGCTTGTATCCGGGACAGGGGCAAGAGACCCAGTACTTC	CASSLYPGQGQETQYF
TRBV15	-	-	TRBJ1-4	17	TGTGCCACCAGCAGAGTCGCCGTCGAGCGAGCGAATGAAAAACTGTTTTTT	CATSRVAVERANEKLFF
TRBV7-9	-	-	TRBJ1-2	17	TGTGCCAGCAGCTTTTATGTCTCGGCCCTGAGGGACTATGGCTACACCTTC	CASSFYVSALRDYGYTF
TRBV7-9	few	-	TRBJ2-5	11	TGTGCCAGCAGCCCGGCGAAGACCCAGTACTTC	CASSPAKTQYF
TRBV4-1	-	-	TRBJ2-4	17	TGCGCCAGCAGCCAAGGACAGTACACCATAGCCAAAAACATTCAGTACTTC	CASSQGQYTIAKNIQYF
TRBV12-3/TRBV12-4	-	-	TRBJ1-1	14	TGTGCCAGCATCTCAGGGGATTGGGGCACTGAAGCTTTCTTT	CASISGDWGTEAFF
TRBV7-3	-	TRBD1	TRBJ2-1	15	TGTGCCAGCAGCTTAGCCGCAGGGGGTTTTAATGAGCAGTTCTTC	CASSLAAGGFNEQFF
TRBV7-2	few	TRBD1	TRBJ1-4	15	TGTGCCAGCAGCCCACGACAGGGTCAGGATGAAAAACTGTTTTTT	CASSPRQGQDEKLFF
TRBV6-6	-	TRBD2	TRBJ2-5	14	TGTGCCAGCAGTTACCCTGGGACTAGCGAGACCCAGTACTTC	CASSYPGTSETQYF
TRBV5-1	-	TRBD1	TRBJ2-1	15	TGCGCCAGCAGCCCGGGACAGGGGGCCAACAATGCGCAGTTCTTC	CASSPGQGANNAQFF
TRBV5-1	few	-	TRBJ1-2	13	TGCGCCAGCAGCTTTGGACCTGCCAATGGCTACACCTTC	CASSFGPANGYTF
TRBV6-5	-	TRBD1	TRBJ1-1	13	TGTGCCAGCCGAGAACAGGGGAGAACTGAAGCTTTCTTT	CASREQGRTEAFF
TRBV11-2	-	TRBD2	TRBJ2-3	16	TGTGCCAGCAACTTGGCTAGCGGGGGGTCCACAGATACGCAGTATTTT	CASNLASGGSTDTQYF
TRBV4-3	-	TRBD1	TRBJ1-4	14	TGCGCCAGCAGCCAAGAAACAGGGGACGAAAAACTGTTTTTT	CASSQETGDEKLFF
TRBV5-1	few	-	TRBJ2-6	16	TGCGCCAGCAGCTTGGCGCGGGCGACTGGGGCCAACGTCCTGACTTTC	CASSLARATGANVLTF
TRBV2	few	-	TRBJ1-1	13	TGTGCCACCCCGAGACAGGAGAACACTGAAGCTTTCTTT	CATPRQENTEAFF
TRBV10-3	-	TRBD1	TRBJ2-7	13	TGTGCCATCAGGGGCGACAGGGGCCACGAGCAGTACTTC	CAIRGDRGHEQYF
TRBV20-1	many	TRBD1	TRBJ1-1	13	TGCAGTTCGCGACAGGGGTGGAACACTGAAGCTTTCTTT	CSSRQGWNTEAFF